The 30 T cell receptor beta chains reported below all come from one sample, sequenced in a study of molecular identifiers for immune sequencing clone quantification. TCRdb recomputed calls from the PCR reads with MiXCR, one row per CDR3 protein. The data show 550,000 to 750,000 distinct CDR3 sequences, with less than 20% seen just once and approximately 0.9% held by the top ten. The sequencing sample was made of naive CD8+ T cells from blood, with Jurkat cell RNA spiked in. The subset was: FACS-sorted CD8+CD4-CCR7+CD45RA+ naive T cells. Receptors were obtained from a human donor in good health. Some libraries in this study had Jurkat cell RNA spiked in.

The chain carries TRBV19 and TRBJ1-1; a weak D match, TRBD1 (6 bases). The CDR3 is 14 residues long. The germline V gene encodes CDR1 LNHDA and CDR2 SQIVND (reference sequence). Deletions cut 7 bases from V and 6 bases from J, with 18 bases between. In nucleotides, the CDR3 is TGTGCCAGTATCGAAAGGGGGGTTGCCCCTGAAGCTTTCTTT. Residues: CASIERGVAPEAFF.

This clonotype was counted ten times or more. V usage is TRBV6-2 or TRBV6-3 and J usage is TRBJ1-1; the D gene is possibly TRBD1 (6 bases). The CDR3 contains 13 residues. V shed 2 bases and J shed 6 bases, with 10 bases lying between them. Germline lookup yields CDR1 MNHEY and CDR2 SVGEGT. CDR3 bases: TGTGCCAGCAGTTACGGGGGGGCCGCTGAAGCTTTCTTT. Translating gives CASSYGGAAEAFF.

This chain uses TRBV7-9 with TRBJ2-2; no firm D call. Germline V gene data show CDR1 as SEHNR and CDR2 as FQNEAQ (reference sequence). The CDR3 length is 12 residues. V lost 10 bases, J lost 6 bases, and 12 bases lay in between. As DNA, the CDR3 is TGTGCCAAACACGGCAACGCCGGGGAGCTGTTTTTT. This sequence encodes CAKHGNAGELFF.

Concerning this clonotype: Possible read error: a much larger clone is one base away. This chain connects TRBV13 to TRBJ1-2; 10 nucleotides line up with TRBD1. In germline, CDR1 is PRHDT, CDR2 FYEKMQ (reference sequence). This CDR3 comprises 14 residues. The CDR3 DNA reads as TGTGCCACCAGCCCGGGACAGGGGTTGCGTGGCTACACCTTC. Its translation: CATSPGQGLRGYTF.

With respect to this clonotype: This may be a read error: a much more frequent sequence differs by one nucleotide. This chain connects TRBV21-1 to TRBJ1-1; TRBD1, the table's D call, lacks a check against the DNA. TRBV21-1 is an annotated pseudogene. The length of the CDR3 is 14 residues. This chain's CDR3 is CASSKAKGPNEAFF. The CDR3 nucleotides read TGTGCCAGCAGCAAAGCTAAGGGGCCCAATGAAGCTTTCTTT.

This clonotype was picked up a small number of times. The chain combines TRBV6-2 or TRBV6-3 with TRBJ2-5; 11 bases align to TRBD2. Germline CDR1 reads MNHEY; CDR2 reads SVGEGT. The CDR3 totals 16 residues. V lost 0 bases, J lost 5 bases, and 5 bases stayed unmatched. The CDR3, as DNA: TGTGCCAGCAGTTACTCGGTCGCTAGCGGGAGGGAGACCCAGTACTTC. This encodes CASSYSVASGRETQYF.

This clonotype was recorded at least ten times. The chain combines TRBV4-3 with TRBJ2-1; TRBD2 matches 8 bases. V shed 0 bases, J shed 5 bases, and the junction held 6 bases outside the gene matches. The CDR3 runs to 16 residues. Germline lookup yields CDR1 LGHNA and CDR2 YSLEER. CDR3 DNA sequence: TGCGCCAGCAGCCAAGATTCCAGCGGGGGCCACAATGAGCAGTTCTTC. This encodes CASSQDSSGGHNEQFF.

On this clonotype: Its ends do not fully match the called genes, so a read error is possible. The genes are TRBV9 and TRBJ2-1; D perhaps matches TRBD1 (5 bases). The CDR3 is 14 amino acids. CDR1 is SGDLS, CDR2 YYNGEE, per germline. The CDR3 bases are TGTGCCGGCAGCGTGGACGACAGTCACAATGAGCAGTTCTTC. As protein: CAGSVDDSHNEQFF.

This clonotype has only a few counts. This may be a read error: a much more frequent sequence differs by one nucleotide. V is TRBV12-3 or TRBV12-4 and J is TRBJ2-7, with D maybe TRBD1 (5 bases). This CDR3 region has 13 residues. Here the CDR3 reads CVSRDFRQSEQYF. The CDR3 region has the DNA TGTGTCAGCAGGGATTTCAGACAGAGCGAGCAGTACTTC.

This clonotype occurred a few times. The V gene is TRBV20-1, the J gene TRBJ2-1; D is ambiguous. V was pared by 5 bases and J by 9 bases, with 17 bases between. This CDR3 is built from 13 residues. CDR1 is DFQATT, CDR2 SNEGSKA, per germline (reference sequence). This CDR3 reads CSAPTGLVLEQFF. In DNA form, the CDR3 reads TGCAGTGCTCCGACCGGGCTAGTGCTTGAGCAGTTCTTC.

In this sample, this clonotype turned up many times. The genes are TRBV7-2 and TRBJ2-3; tentative D call: TRBD2 (6 bases). The CDR3 covers 16 residues. Per the germline V gene, CDR1 is SGHTA and CDR2 is FQGNSA. Trimming removed 1 base at V and 2 bases at J, with 13 bases between. The CDR3 reads CASSLEAGFPTDTQYF. The CDR3 DNA reads as TGTGCCAGCAGCTTAGAGGCGGGGTTCCCCACAGATACGCAGTATTTT.

This clonotype has at least ten counts. The rearrangement joins TRBV12-3 or TRBV12-4 to TRBJ2-7; the D gene is possibly TRBD2 (5 bases). This CDR3 region has 12 residues. Trimming removed 5 bases at V and 12 bases at J, with 17 bases between. The CDR3 here is CASSPRLARVYF. The CDR3 DNA reads as TGTGCCAGCAGTCCGCGGCTCGCGAGGGTGTACTTC.

This clonotype was recorded at least ten times. V gene TRBV19 combines with J gene TRBJ2-3, with D maybe TRBD2 (6 bases). This CDR3 is 14 amino acids long. Looked up from germline, CDR1 is LNHDA and CDR2 is SQIVND (reference sequence). V was trimmed by 8 bases and J by 2 bases, leaving 14 bases between them. The DNA of the CDR3 is TGTGCCAGTGCAGAGGCGGGATACACAGATACGCAGTATTTT. This encodes CASAEAGYTDTQYF.

This clonotype was seen a few times. The chain employs TRBV7-9 and TRBJ2-2; D not resolved. The V gene lost 4 bases and the J gene lost 0 bases, with 12 bases spanning the gap. Germline V lookup: CDR1 SEHNR, CDR2 FQNEAQ (reference sequence). The CDR3 is made up of 16 amino acids. The CDR3 sequence: CASSSAIDPNTGELFF. In DNA, the CDR3 is TGTGCCAGCAGCTCTGCGATAGACCCGAACACCGGGGAGCTGTTTTTT.

A remark on this clonotype: A much larger clone differs by one base, so this may be a read error. CDR3 nucleotides: TGTGCCAGCGGCGTAGATCAGGGGAAGGATCAGCCCCAGCATTTT. Amino acids: CASGVDQGKDQPQHF. The chain has TRBV9 and TRBJ1-5, with TRBD1 as a possible D gene (6 bases). CDR1 and CDR2 (germline): SGDLS, YYNGEE. The CDR3 is 15 residues long.

This clonotype was detected ten times or more. This chain links TRBV28 with TRBJ1-2; D is possibly TRBD1 (6 bases). Germline CDR1 and CDR2: MDHEN and SYDVKM. CDR3 length: 14 amino acids. V lost 8 bases and J 6 bases, leaving 19 bases between the germline ends. The CDR3 loop reads CASRKEAGVHGYTF. The CDR3 DNA reads TGTGCCAGCCGGAAGGAGGCAGGGGTTCATGGCTACACCTTC.

This clonotype has a single count. The rearrangement uses TRBV11-2 and TRBJ1-1; D remains unclear. Trimming cost V 1 base and J 3 bases, with 15 bases left between them. Germline V CDR1 and CDR2: SGHAT, FQNNGV. The CDR3 contains 16 residues. The CDR3 nucleotides are TGTGCCAGCAGCTTAGGAGACACGGAATATTACACTGAAGCTTTCTTT. It is translated as CASSLGDTEYYTEAFF. The entire variable domain, with the rest obtained from reference TRBV11-2 and TRBJ1-1, is as follows: EAGVAQSPRYKIIEKRQSVAFWCNPISGHATLYWYQQILGQGPKLLIQFQNNGVVDDSQLPKDRFSAERLKGVDSTLKIQPAKLEDSAVYLCASSLGDTEYYTEAFFGQGTRLTVV.

The gene calls are TRBV5-3 and TRBJ1-1, with D perhaps matching TRBD1 (5 bases). TRBV5-3 is an ORF, with its function uncertain. CDR3 length: 11 residues. The CDR3 region has the DNA TGTGGCAGCTCCTGGGGGACTGAAGCTTTCTTT. It specifies CGSSWGTEAFF.

This clonotype was seen many times. The chain has TRBV6-2 or TRBV6-3 and TRBJ2-4, with 8 positions matching TRBD1. Germline V gives CDR1 MNHEY, CDR2 SVGEGT. Unmatched junction bases numbered 4, after V lost 9 bases and J lost 6 bases. This CDR3 spans 12 amino acids. The CDR3 sequence is CASRDRGNIQYF. Written as DNA, the CDR3 is TGTGCCAGTAGAGACAGGGGAAACATTCAGTACTTC.

This clonotype was recorded many times. V is TRBV29-1 and J is TRBJ2-7; TRBD2 aligns across 8 bases. The CDR3 length is 14 residues. Trimming at V came to 2 bases and at J to 7 bases, leaving 10 bases not matched to a gene. The germline V gene encodes CDR1 SQVTM and CDR2 ANQGSEA. CDR3 in amino acids: CSVELREGPQEQYF. The CDR3 DNA is TGCAGCGTTGAATTACGGGAGGGCCCTCAGGAGCAGTACTTC.

Ten or more counts support this clonotype. The genes are TRBV4-2 and TRBJ2-1, with D tentatively TRBD1 (6 bases). Between the trimmed V and J ends, which lost 5 bases and 8 bases, there was a span of 16 bases. The CDR3 sequence is 14 residues long. From germline, CDR1 is LGHNA and CDR2 YNFKEQ. CDR3 protein: CASSGEKGDDEQFF. CDR3 nucleotide sequence: TGTGCCAGCAGCGGAGAAAAGGGGGACGATGAGCAGTTCTTC.

This clonotype was observed many times. V gene TRBV19 combines with J gene TRBJ2-2; D gene unclear. Trimming took off 0 bases at V and 3 bases at J, with 11 bases between the two ends. The CDR3 has 16 residues. Germline CDR1 LNHDA, CDR2 SQIVND (reference sequence). CDR3 coding DNA: TGTGCCAGTAGTATAGATCCGAGGCAGTACACCGGGGAGCTGTTTTTT. It codes for CASSIDPRQYTGELFF.

This clonotype was counted a single time. A read error may be the cause here, since a much bigger clone is one base away. This chain connects TRBV7-9 to TRBJ2-7; 9 bases line up with TRBD1. The CDR3 contains 15 residues. Germline V lookup: CDR1 SEHNR, CDR2 FQNEAQ (reference sequence). The CDR3 sequence: CAISAQGTGIFEQYF. Written as DNA, the CDR3 is TGTGCCATCAGCGCCCAAGGGACAGGGATCTTCGAGCAGTACTTC.

The V gene is TRBV29-1, the J gene TRBJ2-1; TRBD1 matches 7 bases. In germline, CDR1 is SQVTM, CDR2 ANQGSEA. V lost 7 bases and J lost 4; bases outside the gene matches: 10. The CDR3 covers 14 residues. CDR3 loop: CSGNDRAKYNEQFF. The CDR3 nucleotides are TGCAGCGGTAACGACAGGGCCAAATACAATGAGCAGTTCTTC.

In this sample, this clonotype turned up a few times. This chain connects TRBV6-2 or TRBV6-3 to TRBJ2-1; D uncertain. V gave up 4 bases and J gave up 8 bases, with 15 bases separating them. The CDR3 runs to 14 residues. The germline gives CDR1 MNHEY, CDR2 SVGEGT. CDR3 DNA: TGTGCCAGCAGTTCCGAGGCTCTTTGGGATGAGCAGTTCTTC. Amino acids: CASSSEALWDEQFF.

Remarks on this clonotype: A much larger clone sits a single nucleotide away, making a read error possible. The chain is built from TRBV12-3 or TRBV12-4 and TRBJ2-3; tentative D call: TRBD2 (5 bases). The ends were cut back, 6 bases at V and 4 bases at J, with 11 bases in the middle. This CDR3 contains 13 residues. In DNA, the CDR3 is TGTGCCAGCAGGCTAGCAGCGGCAGATACGCAGTATTTT. Protein: CASRLAAADTQYF.

As regards this clonotype: A much larger clone differs from this one at a single base, so this may be a read error. This chain uses TRBV5-3 with TRBJ2-5; unclear D gene. TRBV5-3 is annotated as an ORF whose role is uncertain. This CDR3 comprises 14 residues. Trimming shortened V by 8 bases and J by 3 bases, and 17 bases separated the two germline ends. This CDR3 is CASSVGENEETQYF. In DNA form, the CDR3 reads TGTGCCAGCAGCGTAGGCGAAAACGAAGAGACCCAGTACTTC.

This clonotype was observed at least ten times. The chain is built from TRBV7-9 and TRBJ1-2, with D possibly matching TRBD1 (5 bases). This CDR3 has 15 residues. Germline lookup yields CDR1 SEHNR and CDR2 FQNEAQ (reference sequence). V lost 4 bases and J 5 bases, leaving 17 bases between the germline ends. CDR3 in DNA: TGTGCCAGCAGCTACGGACACTCCGGCATGTATGGCTACACCTTC. This gives the protein CASSYGHSGMYGYTF.

This clonotype was seen at least ten times. The V gene is TRBV29-1, the J gene TRBJ2-1; 11 bases are shared with TRBD1. V shed 5 bases and J 9 bases; nucleotides not matched to a gene: 6. Germline-derived CDR1 and CDR2 are SQVTM and ANQGSEA. The CDR3 runs to 13 residues. Here the CDR3 reads CSVWDRGSGEQFF. For the CDR3, the DNA is TGCAGCGTTTGGGACAGGGGGTCCGGTGAGCAGTTCTTC.

Only a few counts were recorded for this clonotype. V gene TRBV4-3 combines with J gene TRBJ2-5; D is uncertain. This CDR3 comprises 15 residues. CDR1 is LGHNA and CDR2 is YSLEER in the germline V gene. Trimming stripped 0 bases from V and 9 bases from J, with 17 bases between. This CDR3 is CASSQDYWQTSAQYF. The CDR3 DNA reads TGCGCCAGCAGCCAAGATTATTGGCAGACCTCGGCCCAGTACTTC.